The rows below give T cell receptor beta chains drawn from one sample of a study of PD-1 blockade in classical Hodgkin lymphoma. Using immunoSEQ multiplex PCR, the repertoire was profiled, and TCRdb retains in-frame clones only, with some absent. This sample yields approximately 21,000 clones, of which around 87% are seen a single time; roughly 7% belongs to the top ten. The sequencing input was CD8+ T cells from blood. Receptors were obtained from a human donor with classical Hodgkin lymphoma. Both conserved end residues are part of each CDR3. The D gene is left open where the match is weak. The size field is filled for only some rows; it gives once, few, many or a size class.

j_call: TRBJ1-6; cdr3_length: 13; v_call: TRBV4-1; clone_size: large; d_call: NA; cdr3_nt: TGCGCCAGCAGCCGTAATCGGAATTCACCCCTCCACTTT; cdr3_aa: CASSRNRNSPLHF
j_call: TRBJ2-2; cdr3_length: 15; v_call: TRBV5-6; clone_size: NA; d_call: TRBD1; cdr3_nt: TGTGCCAGCAGCTGGACAGGGATGAGCACCGGGGAGCTGTTTTTT; cdr3_aa: CASSWTGMSTGELFF
j_call: TRBJ1-1; cdr3_length: 15; v_call: TRBV30; clone_size: NA; d_call: NA; cdr3_nt: TGTGCCTGGAGTAACGGACCGAAGATGAACACTGAAGCTTTCTTT; cdr3_aa: CAWSNGPKMNTEAFF
j_call: TRBJ1-3; cdr3_length: 14; v_call: TRBV11-2; clone_size: NA; d_call: NA; cdr3_nt: TGTGCCAGCAGCTTCAGGGGAAGTAGAAACACCATATATTTT; cdr3_aa: CASSFRGSRNTIYF
j_call: TRBJ2-3; cdr3_length: 14; v_call: TRBV7-2; clone_size: NA; d_call: NA; cdr3_nt: TGTGCCAGCAGCTTAAAAAGATACACAGATACGCAGTATTTT; cdr3_aa: CASSLKRYTDTQYF
j_call: TRBJ2-7; cdr3_length: 16; v_call: TRBV9; clone_size: NA; d_call: NA; cdr3_nt: TGTGCCAGCAGCGTAGAAAGTATCGCCCTACACTACGAGCAGTACTTC; cdr3_aa: CASSVESIALHYEQYF
j_call: TRBJ2-1; cdr3_length: 13; v_call: TRBV9; clone_size: NA; d_call: NA; cdr3_nt: TGTGCCAGCAAGGGTAGGGGGGGCGGTGAGCAGTTCTTC; cdr3_aa: CASKGRGGGEQFF
j_call: TRBJ1-1; cdr3_length: 16; v_call: TRBV5-1; clone_size: NA; d_call: NA; cdr3_nt: TGCGCCAGCAGCTTGGAAGCATTAATTGGGGTCGACGAAGCTTTCTTT; cdr3_aa: CASSLEALIGVDEAFF
j_call: TRBJ2-7; cdr3_length: 15; v_call: TRBV27; clone_size: once; d_call: NA; cdr3_nt: TGTGCCAGCAGTGGAACAGGGAACCCGCTCTACGAGCAGTACTTC; cdr3_aa: CASSGTGNPLYEQYF
j_call: TRBJ1-1; cdr3_length: 13; v_call: TRBV6-5; clone_size: NA; d_call: TRBD1; cdr3_nt: TGTGCCAGCCGGGACAGCGAGAACACTGAAGCTTTCTTT; cdr3_aa: CASRDSENTEAFF
j_call: TRBJ2-3; cdr3_length: 17; v_call: TRBV5-1; clone_size: NA; d_call: TRBD2; cdr3_nt: TGCGCCAGCAGCTTGGAGTCTAGCGGGAGGATCACAGATACGCAGTATTTT; cdr3_aa: CASSLESSGRITDTQYF
j_call: TRBJ1-5; cdr3_length: 14; v_call: TRBV27; clone_size: NA; d_call: NA; cdr3_nt: TGTGCCAGCAGTTCAGGAGGAGGGAATCAGCCCCAGCATTTT; cdr3_aa: CASSSGGGNQPQHF
j_call: TRBJ2-3; cdr3_length: 15; v_call: TRBV6-1; clone_size: NA; d_call: NA; cdr3_nt: TGTGCCAGCAGTGAGATACACAGGTACACAGATACGCAGTATTTT; cdr3_aa: CASSEIHRYTDTQYF
j_call: TRBJ1-6; cdr3_length: 15; v_call: TRBV9; clone_size: NA; d_call: NA; cdr3_nt: TGTGCCAGCAGCGTAGGTGAGTCGGAGAATTCACCCCTCCACTTT; cdr3_aa: CASSVGESENSPLHF
j_call: TRBJ1-1; cdr3_length: 15; v_call: TRBV18; clone_size: NA; d_call: NA; cdr3_nt: TGTGCCAGCTCACCACCGATGCGGAAGAACACTGAAGCTTTCTTT; cdr3_aa: CASSPPMRKNTEAFF
j_call: TRBJ2-2; cdr3_length: 16; v_call: TRBV5-1; clone_size: NA; d_call: TRBD2; cdr3_nt: TGCGCCAGCAGCTTGGCTACTAGCGGGAACACCGGGGAGCTGTTTTTT; cdr3_aa: CASSLATSGNTGELFF
j_call: TRBJ2-1; cdr3_length: 16; v_call: TRBV4-2; clone_size: NA; d_call: TRBD2; cdr3_nt: TGTGCCAGCAGCCAGGTCGGGCCCACCGTAGCGGGGGAGCAGTTCTTC; cdr3_aa: CASSQVGPTVAGEQFF
j_call: TRBJ2-7; cdr3_length: 14; v_call: TRBV11-2; clone_size: NA; d_call: NA; cdr3_nt: TGTGCCAGCAGCTTAGACCCGGGGGACTACGAGCAGTACTTC; cdr3_aa: CASSLDPGDYEQYF
j_call: TRBJ1-2; cdr3_length: 13; v_call: TRBV7-2; clone_size: medium-sized; d_call: NA; cdr3_nt: TGTGCCAGCGGGAACGCGGGAACCTACGGCTACACCTTC; cdr3_aa: CASGNAGTYGYTF
j_call: TRBJ1-5; cdr3_length: 16; v_call: TRBV18; clone_size: NA; d_call: TRBD1; cdr3_nt: TGTGCCAGCTCACCCACAGGGGGCTCTTCCAATCAGCCCCAGCATTTT; cdr3_aa: CASSPTGGSSNQPQHF
j_call: TRBJ2-1; cdr3_length: 16; v_call: TRBV4-3; clone_size: NA; d_call: TRBD2; cdr3_nt: TGCGCCAGCAGCCAAGATCAGGCGGGAGGCCGATATGAGCAGTTCTTC; cdr3_aa: CASSQDQAGGRYEQFF
j_call: TRBJ1-6; cdr3_length: 15; v_call: TRBV4-1; clone_size: NA; d_call: NA; cdr3_nt: TGCGCCAGCAGCCAAGAGCAGTACTATAATTCACCCCTCCACTTT; cdr3_aa: CASSQEQYYNSPLHF
j_call: TRBJ1-2; cdr3_length: 15; v_call: TRBV7-8; clone_size: NA; d_call: NA; cdr3_nt: TGTGCCAGCAGCTTAGGTGGGGAAACGATCTATGGCTACACCTTC; cdr3_aa: CASSLGGETIYGYTF
j_call: TRBJ2-3; cdr3_length: 12; v_call: TRBV27; clone_size: NA; d_call: NA; cdr3_nt: TGTGCCAGCAGTTTATTCGGGGGTACGCAGTATTTT; cdr3_aa: CASSLFGGTQYF
j_call: TRBJ1-3; cdr3_length: 15; v_call: TRBV5-1; clone_size: NA; d_call: TRBD1; cdr3_nt: TGCGCCAGCAGCCGGGACAGCCTTTCTGGAAACACCATATATTTT; cdr3_aa: CASSRDSLSGNTIYF
j_call: TRBJ1-1; cdr3_length: 16; v_call: TRBV7-6; clone_size: NA; d_call: NA; cdr3_nt: TGTGCCAGCAGTTCTGCCGGGGTTATTGGAGGCACTGAAGCTTTCTTT; cdr3_aa: CASSSAGVIGGTEAFF
j_call: TRBJ2-5; cdr3_length: 16; v_call: TRBV4-1; clone_size: NA; d_call: TRBD1; cdr3_nt: TGCGCCAGCAGCCGAAGTGGGACAGAAGATCAAGAGACCCAGTACTTC; cdr3_aa: CASSRSGTEDQETQYF
j_call: TRBJ2-7; cdr3_length: 14; v_call: TRBV7-9; clone_size: NA; d_call: TRBD2; cdr3_nt: TGTGCCAGCAGCTCGGGACTAGCCGGCCACGAGCAGTACTTC; cdr3_aa: CASSSGLAGHEQYF
j_call: TRBJ2-7; cdr3_length: 17; v_call: TRBV27; clone_size: NA; d_call: TRBD2; cdr3_nt: TGTGCCAGCAGATTACGGACTAGCGGGGCCCTATCCTACGAGCAGTACTTC; cdr3_aa: CASRLRTSGALSYEQYF